This passage covers 18 T cell receptor beta chains from one sample sequenced in a study of blood T cell repertoires in COVID-19. Some clones are missing from TCRdb's copy, which holds only in-frame ones; the method was immunoSEQ multiplex PCR. The sample lists a few hundred thousand clones, roughly 85% occurring once. Sequencing was performed on PBMCs or T cells enriched from blood (not recorded which). The receptors here all came from a young woman who had recovered from COVID-19.

The V gene is TRBV3-1 (or the pseudogene TRBV3-2), the J gene TRBJ2-1; 8 bases match TRBD2. Trimming removed 0 bases from V and 7 bases from J; junction bases left unmatched: 8. The CDR3 covers 16 residues. Per germline, CDR1 LGHDT and CDR2 YNNKEL (reference sequence). CDR3 sequence reads: CASSQELRGAWNEQFF. The CDR3 coding sequence is TGTGCCAGCAGCCAAGAATTGCGGGGGGCGTGGAATGAGCAGTTCTTC.

This chain uses TRBV9 with TRBJ1-4; 10 nucleotides line up with TRBD1. This CDR3 has 15 residues. Germline values: CDR1 SGDLS, CDR2 YYNGEE. With 4 bases clipped from V and 3 bases from J, the junction kept 3 bases outside the gene matches. DNA for the CDR3: TGTGCCAGCAGCTTAGGGACAGGGGCTAATGAAAAACTGTTTTTT. Protein: CASSLGTGANEKLFF.

This chain connects TRBV6-2 or TRBV6-3 to TRBJ1-4; D not resolved. CDR1 MNHEY and CDR2 SVGEGT come from the germline V gene. V lost 2 bases and J 0 bases, leaving 10 bases between the germline ends. The CDR3 runs to 16 residues. The CDR3: CASSYGSSATNEKLFF. CDR3 coding DNA: TGTGCCAGCAGTTACGGGAGCTCGGCAACTAATGAAAAACTGTTTTTT.

The chain is built from TRBV5-5 and TRBJ1-1, with a weak D call TRBD1 (5 bases). Per the germline V gene, CDR1 is SGHKS and CDR2 is YYEKEE (reference sequence). The V gene lost 4 bases and the J gene lost 5 bases, with 15 bases spanning the gap. This CDR3 comprises 14 residues. CDR3 coding DNA: TGTGCCAGCAGCCCCACGGGGGGGGATACTGAAGCTTTCTTT. It codes for CASSPTGGDTEAFF.

This clone was picked up a small number of times. The rearrangement uses TRBV15 and TRBJ1-5, with 9 nucleotides matching TRBD1. This CDR3 has 15 residues. Germline CDR1 reads LNHNV; CDR2 reads YYDKDF (reference sequence). Trimming removed 2 bases from V and 5 bases from J; junction bases left unmatched: 4. The CDR3 DNA follows: TGTGCCACCAGCAGAACCACAGGGGGCGATCAGCCCCAGCATTTT. It yields the protein CATSRTTGGDQPQHF.

The chain combines TRBV5-6 with TRBJ1-4; the match to TRBD1 covers 7 bases. CDR1 and CDR2 from the germline V gene are SGHDT and YYEEEE. V gave up 0 bases and J gave up 8 bases; unmatched junction bases: 4. The CDR3 length is 14 residues. Here the CDR3 reads CASSLAGGREKLFF. The DNA for the CDR3 is TGTGCCAGCAGCTTGGCAGGGGGTCGGGAAAAACTGTTTTTT.

This chain connects TRBV2 to TRBJ1-2, with 9 positions matching TRBD1. V was clipped by 1 base and J by 8 bases; unmatched bases: 5. CDR3 length equals 14 residues. Germline V gene data show CDR1 as SNHLY and CDR2 as FYNNEI. The CDR3 here is CASSEGDRVSGYTF. The CDR3 DNA sequence: TGTGCCAGCAGTGAAGGGGACAGGGTGTCAGGCTACACCTTC.

The chain is built from TRBV19 and TRBJ2-3; possible D gene TRBD2, 5 bases. The CDR3 spans 12 residues. The V and J ends lost 4 bases and 3 bases respectively, with 5 bases between them. Per germline, CDR1 LNHDA and CDR2 SQIVND (reference sequence). The CDR3 nucleotides read TGTGCCAGTAGTAGAGGGACAGATACGCAGTATTTT. It yields the protein CASSRGTDTQYF.

V and J are TRBV7-9 and TRBJ1-4; no firm D call. The CDR3 is made up of 14 amino acids. Germline values: CDR1 SEHNR, CDR2 FQNEAQ (reference sequence). The germline V and J ends were trimmed by 5 bases and 8 bases, with 15 bases remaining between them. The CDR3 reads CASSPDGGGEKLFF. DNA for the CDR3: TGTGCCAGCAGCCCGGACGGCGGAGGGGAAAAACTGTTTTTT.

The chain carries TRBV19 and TRBJ2-5; maybe TRBD2 (5 bases). Trimming removed 2 bases from V and 5 bases from J, with 6 bases in between. CDR1 is LNHDA and CDR2 is SQIVND in the germline V gene (reference sequence). The CDR3 consists of 12 residues. The CDR3 DNA reads as TGTGCCAGTAGTATAACGGGGGAGACCCAGTACTTC. This gives the protein CASSITGETQYF.

The gene calls are TRBV7-2 and TRBJ1-6; tentatively, D is TRBD1 (6 bases). Trimming cost V 6 bases and J 10 bases, with 16 bases left between them. The germline V gene has CDR1 SGHTA and CDR2 FQGNSA. This CDR3 has 14 amino acids. Written as DNA, the CDR3 is TGTGCCAGCAGAGGGGGAGGGTTAGAGTCACCCCTCCACTTT. Its protein is CASRGGGLESPLHF.

The chain couples TRBV25-1 to TRBJ1-2; the D gene is possibly TRBD1 (6 bases). The CDR3 covers 14 residues. The ends were cut back, 3 bases at V and 5 bases at J, with 13 bases in the middle. Germline-derived CDR1 and CDR2 are MGHDK and SYGVNS. DNA of the CDR3: TGTGCCAGCAGTGACAGTCAGGGGCGATATGGCTACACCTTC. Residues: CASSDSQGRYGYTF.

The V and J genes are TRBV7-2 and TRBJ2-6; 11 bases fit TRBD2. Trimming cost V 4 bases and J 1 base; bases outside gene matches: 9. The length of the CDR3 is 19 residues. CDR1 is SGHTA and CDR2 is FQGNSA in the germline V gene. The CDR3 coding sequence is TGTGCCAGCAGCTCTACACTAGCGGGGGTACCTTCTGGGGCCAACGTCCTGACTTTC. The encoded protein is CASSSTLAGVPSGANVLTF.

The chain carries TRBV30 and TRBJ2-5, with D perhaps matching TRBD1 (6 bases). The germline V and J ends were trimmed by 4 bases and 4 bases, with 22 bases remaining between them. Per the germline V gene, CDR1 is GTSNPN and CDR2 is SVGIG (reference sequence). This CDR3 has 16 amino acids. CDR3 region: CAWMRRNRALGETQYF. The CDR3 DNA follows: TGTGCCTGGATGAGGAGGAACAGGGCATTAGGAGAGACCCAGTACTTC. Supplemented by reference TRBV30 and TRBJ2-5, the full variable domain reads SQTIHQWPATLVQPVGSPLSLECTVEGTSNPNLYWYRQAAGRGLQLLFYSVGIGQISSEVPQNLSASRPQDRQFILSSKKLLLSDSGFYLCAWMRRNRALGETQYFGPGTRLLVL.

The CDR3 sequence: CASSLARTGVYNEQFF. Written as DNA, the CDR3 is TGTGCCAGCAGCTTAGCGAGGACAGGGGTGTACAATGAGCAGTTCTTC. V usage is TRBV7-2 and J usage is TRBJ2-1; TRBD1 agrees at 9 bases. After removal of 0 bases from V and 4 bases from J, the junction contained 4 bases not matched to a gene. Per germline, CDR1 SGHTA and CDR2 FQGNSA. This CDR3 comprises 16 residues. The full variable domain, with the rest looked up from reference TRBV7-2 and TRBJ2-1, is GAGVSQSPSNKVTEKGKDVELRCDPISGHTALYWYRQSLGQGLEFLIYFQGNSAPDKSGLPSDRFSAERTGGSVSTLTIQRTQQEDSAVYLCASSLARTGVYNEQFFGPGTRLTVL.

The chain employs TRBV18 and TRBJ1-5; TRBD1 might be the D (5 bases). The CDR3 runs to 13 residues. Germline-derived CDR1 and CDR2 are KGHSH and LQKENI. V lost 1 base to trimming and J lost 9 bases, with 10 bases between them. The CDR3 here is CASSPRETGPQHF. The CDR3 DNA reads as TGTGCCAGCTCACCACGAGAAACAGGGCCCCAGCATTTT.

The V gene is TRBV6-5, the J gene TRBJ1-6; D possibly corresponds to TRBD1 (5 bases). The CDR3 contains 16 residues. The germline V and J ends were trimmed by 1 base and 3 bases, with 10 bases remaining between them. In germline, CDR1 is MNHEY, CDR2 SVGAGI. CDR3 coding DNA: TGTGCCAGCAGTTACTTCGCGGGGGGCTATAATTCACCCCTCCACTTT. It encodes CASSYFAGGYNSPLHF.

The rearrangement joins TRBV3-1 (or the pseudogene TRBV3-2) to TRBJ2-1; 7 nucleotides match TRBD2. Germline V gives CDR1 LGHDT, CDR2 YNNKEL (reference sequence). This CDR3 has 16 residues. J lost 0 bases, V lost 7 bases, and 9 bases had no gene match. CDR3 sequence reads: CASTPPSGSSYNEQFF. The CDR3 nucleotides are TGTGCCAGCACCCCACCTAGCGGAAGCTCCTACAATGAGCAGTTCTTC.